The 3 T cell receptor beta chains reported below all come from one sample, sequenced in a study of CXCR3-negative and CXCR3-positive naive CD8 T cells. In preparing the TRB cDNA libraries, 5' RACE with UMI labels was used. TCRdb reprocessed the 5' RACE reads, keeping one entry per CDR3 protein, no DNA. This repertoire includes around 140,000 distinct CDR3 sequences. Source material: naive CXCR3- CD8+ T cells from blood. Specified subset: CD45RO-CCR7+CD27+CD95- naive CD8+ T cells lacking CXCR3 (TNR3-). These receptors were obtained from a human donor in good health. Some clones in this sample may be carry-over from other donors' samples.

The chain links TRBV6-5 to TRBJ2-2; TCRdb gives TRBD2 as the D gene, but with no DNA this cannot be confirmed. The CDR3 consists of 15 residues. The V gene's germline CDR1 is MNHEY and CDR2 SVGAGI. The CDR3 here is CASSPLAGGPGELFF.

The J gene is TRBJ2-7, the V gene TRBV7-6; TCRdb calls TRBD2, which cannot be checked without DNA. The CDR3 sequence is 14 residues long. Germline loops: CDR1 SGHVS, CDR2 FNYEAQ. CDR3 region: CASSPGLGHYEQYF.

V and J are TRBV19 and TRBJ2-7; TCRdb picks TRBD1, but there is no DNA to check that call. The CDR3 contains 14 residues. Germline CDR1 reads LNHDA; CDR2 reads SQIVND (reference sequence). CDR3: CASSVRGGSYEQYF. The whole variable domain, filled in from reference TRBV19 and TRBJ2-7, reads DGGITQSPKYLFRKEGQNVTLSCEQNLNHDAMYWYRQDPGQGLRLIYYSQIVNDFQKGDIAEGYSVSREKKESFPLTVTSAQKNPTAFYLCASSVRGGSYEQYFGPGTRLTVT.